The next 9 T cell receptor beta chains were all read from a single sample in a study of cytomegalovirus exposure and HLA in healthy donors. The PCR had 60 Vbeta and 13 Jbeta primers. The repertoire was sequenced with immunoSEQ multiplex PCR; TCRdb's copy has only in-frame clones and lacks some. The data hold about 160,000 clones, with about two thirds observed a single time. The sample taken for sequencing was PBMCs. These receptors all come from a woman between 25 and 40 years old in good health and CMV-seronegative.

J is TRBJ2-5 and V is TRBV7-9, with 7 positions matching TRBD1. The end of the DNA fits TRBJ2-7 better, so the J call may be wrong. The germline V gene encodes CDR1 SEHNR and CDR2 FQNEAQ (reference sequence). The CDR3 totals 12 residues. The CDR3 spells CASSSRGFEQYF. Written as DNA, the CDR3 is TGTGCCAGCAGCTCCAGGGGGTTCGAGCAGTACTTC.

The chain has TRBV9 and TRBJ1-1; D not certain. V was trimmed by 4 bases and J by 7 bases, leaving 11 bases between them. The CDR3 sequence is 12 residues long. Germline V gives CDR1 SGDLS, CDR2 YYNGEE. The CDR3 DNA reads TGTGCCAGCAGCCGGTTCGGAGGTGAAGCTTTCTTT. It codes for CASSRFGGEAFF. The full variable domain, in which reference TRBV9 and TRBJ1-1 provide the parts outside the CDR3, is DSGVTQTPKHLITATGQRVTLRCSPRSGDLSVYWYQQSLDQGLQFLIQYYNGEERAKGNILERFSAQQFPDLHSELNLSSLELGDSALYFCASSRFGGEAFFGQGTRLTVV.

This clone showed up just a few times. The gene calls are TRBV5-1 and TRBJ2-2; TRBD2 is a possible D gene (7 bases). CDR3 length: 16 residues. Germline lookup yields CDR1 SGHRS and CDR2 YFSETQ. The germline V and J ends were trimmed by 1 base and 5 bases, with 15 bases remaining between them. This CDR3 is CASSLTTGLDTGELFF. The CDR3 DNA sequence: TGCGCCAGCAGCTTGACGACAGGACTAGATACCGGGGAGCTGTTTTTT.

CDR3 coding DNA: TGTGCCAGTAGTTCCTCCGGGACAGGGGGCCGTCAGCCCCAGCATTTT. This encodes CASSSSGTGGRQPQHF. V gene TRBV19 combines with J gene TRBJ1-5; 12 bases are shared with TRBD1. CDR3 length: 16 residues. V gave up 5 bases and J gave up 6 bases; unmatched junction bases: 8. In germline, CDR1 is LNHDA, CDR2 SQIVND (reference sequence).

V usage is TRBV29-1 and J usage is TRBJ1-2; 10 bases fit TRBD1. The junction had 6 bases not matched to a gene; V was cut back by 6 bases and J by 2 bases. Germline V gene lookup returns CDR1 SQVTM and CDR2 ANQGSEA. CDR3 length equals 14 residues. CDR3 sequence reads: CSVDGQGENYGYTF. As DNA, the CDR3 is TGCAGCGTAGATGGACAGGGGGAGAACTATGGCTACACCTTC.

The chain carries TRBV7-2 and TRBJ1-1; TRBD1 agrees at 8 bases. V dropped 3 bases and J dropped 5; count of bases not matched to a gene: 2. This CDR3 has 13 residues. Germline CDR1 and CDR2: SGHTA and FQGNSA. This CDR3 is CASSFRGLTEAFF. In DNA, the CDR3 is TGTGCCAGCAGCTTCAGGGGGCTTACTGAAGCTTTCTTT.

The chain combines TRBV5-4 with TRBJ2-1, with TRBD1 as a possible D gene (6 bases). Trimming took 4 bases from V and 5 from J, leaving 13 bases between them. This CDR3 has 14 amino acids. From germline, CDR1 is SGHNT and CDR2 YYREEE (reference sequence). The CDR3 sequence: CASSRLTGNNEQFF. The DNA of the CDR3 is TGTGCCAGCAGCCGACTAACAGGGAACAATGAGCAGTTCTTC.

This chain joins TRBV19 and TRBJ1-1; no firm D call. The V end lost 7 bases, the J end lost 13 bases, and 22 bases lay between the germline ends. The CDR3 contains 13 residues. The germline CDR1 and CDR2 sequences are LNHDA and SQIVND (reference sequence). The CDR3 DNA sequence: TGTGCCAGTATCCTTAACCCCCACACGGGATTTTTCTTT. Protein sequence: CASILNPHTGFFF.

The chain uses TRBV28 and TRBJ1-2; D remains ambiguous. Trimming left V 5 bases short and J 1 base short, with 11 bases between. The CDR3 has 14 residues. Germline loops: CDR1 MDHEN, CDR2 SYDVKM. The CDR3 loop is CASSMTRFNYGYTF. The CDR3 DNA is TGTGCCAGCAGTATGACACGGTTTAACTATGGCTACACCTTC.